The source of this T cell receptor beta chain is a study of shared clonotypes between healthy human individuals. In germline, CDR1 is SGHDT, CDR2 YYEEEE. The length of the CDR3 is 11 residues. Between the trimmed V and J ends, which lost 4 bases and 6 bases, there was a span of 7 bases. The sorted-subset replicate PCRs were given 150 to 250 ng DNA, which is approximately 30,000 T cell genomes. Using immunoSEQ multiplex PCR, the repertoire was profiled, and TCRdb retains in-frame clones only, with some absent. The sample holds about 1.9 million clones, over 85% seen once. Naive CD8 cells, CD45RO-negative and positively selected for CCR7, excluded terminally differentiated effector memory CD45RA+ cells.

The material sequenced was naive CD8+ T cells from PBMCs. The TCR sequence derives from a man aged 18 to 35 in good health. Some clones in this sample may be carry-over from other donors' samples. J is TRBJ1-1 and V is TRBV5-6; D gene unclear. The CDR3 loop reads CASSLSSEAFF. The DNA for the CDR3 is TGTGCCAGCAGCCTTTCTTCTGAAGCTTTCTTT.